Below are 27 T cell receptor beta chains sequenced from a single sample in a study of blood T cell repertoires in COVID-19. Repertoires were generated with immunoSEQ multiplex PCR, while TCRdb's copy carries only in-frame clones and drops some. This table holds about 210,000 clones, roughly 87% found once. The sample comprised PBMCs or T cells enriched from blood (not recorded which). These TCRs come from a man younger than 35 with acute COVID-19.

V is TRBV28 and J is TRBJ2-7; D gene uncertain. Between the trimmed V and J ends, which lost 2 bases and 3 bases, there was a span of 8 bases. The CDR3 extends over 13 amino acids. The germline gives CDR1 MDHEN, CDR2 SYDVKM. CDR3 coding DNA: TGTGCCAGCAGTTTAGCGGCGGACTACGAGCAGTACTTC. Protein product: CASSLAADYEQYF.

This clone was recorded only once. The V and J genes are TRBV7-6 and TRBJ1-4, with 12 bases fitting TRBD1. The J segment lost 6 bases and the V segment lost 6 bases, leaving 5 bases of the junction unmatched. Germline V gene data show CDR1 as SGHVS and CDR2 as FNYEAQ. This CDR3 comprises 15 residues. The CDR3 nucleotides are TGTGCCAGCAGGTGGGGGACAGGGGGCGATGAAAAACTGTTTTTT. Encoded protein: CASRWGTGGDEKLFF.

Here the CDR3 reads CASSLDPGEVLEKLFF. CDR3 coding DNA: TGTGCCAGCAGCTTGGACCCAGGCGAAGTACTCGAAAAACTGTTTTTT. The chain uses TRBV5-4 and TRBJ1-4, with no clear D. This CDR3 is built from 16 residues. Looked up from germline, CDR1 is SGHNT and CDR2 is YYREEE (reference sequence). Trimming pared 0 bases from V and 8 bases from J, leaving 17 bases between.

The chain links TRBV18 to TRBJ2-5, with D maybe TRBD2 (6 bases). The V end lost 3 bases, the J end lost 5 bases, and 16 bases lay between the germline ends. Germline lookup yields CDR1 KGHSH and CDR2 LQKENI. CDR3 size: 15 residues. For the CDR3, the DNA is TGTGCCAGCTCACCGGCCGGAGGGGAACAGGAGACCCAGTACTTC. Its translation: CASSPAGGEQETQYF.

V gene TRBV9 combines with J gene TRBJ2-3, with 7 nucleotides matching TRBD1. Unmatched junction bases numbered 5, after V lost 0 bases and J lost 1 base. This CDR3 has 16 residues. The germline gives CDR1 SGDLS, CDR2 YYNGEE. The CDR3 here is CASSVEWDSRTDTQYF. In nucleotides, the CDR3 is TGTGCCAGCAGCGTAGAATGGGACAGCCGCACAGATACGCAGTATTTT.

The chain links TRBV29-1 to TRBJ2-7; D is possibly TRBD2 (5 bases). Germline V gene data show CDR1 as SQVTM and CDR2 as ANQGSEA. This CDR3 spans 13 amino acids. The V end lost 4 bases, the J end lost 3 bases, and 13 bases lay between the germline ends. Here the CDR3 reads CSVGAARNYEQYF. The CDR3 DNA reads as TGCAGCGTTGGAGCGGCCAGAAACTACGAGCAGTACTTC.

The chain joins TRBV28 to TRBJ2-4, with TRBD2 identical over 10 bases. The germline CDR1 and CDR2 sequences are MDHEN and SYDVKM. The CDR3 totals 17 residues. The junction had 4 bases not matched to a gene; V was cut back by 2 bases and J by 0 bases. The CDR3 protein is CASSLLRLAGAKNIQYF. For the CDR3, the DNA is TGTGCCAGCAGTTTACTCAGACTAGCGGGAGCCAAAAACATTCAGTACTTC. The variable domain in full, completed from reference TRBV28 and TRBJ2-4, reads DVKVTQSSRYLVKRTGEKVFLECVQDMDHENMFWYRQDPGLGLRLIYFSYDVKMKEKGDIPEGYSVSREKKERFSLILESASTNQTSMYLCASSLLRLAGAKNIQYFGAGTRLSVL.

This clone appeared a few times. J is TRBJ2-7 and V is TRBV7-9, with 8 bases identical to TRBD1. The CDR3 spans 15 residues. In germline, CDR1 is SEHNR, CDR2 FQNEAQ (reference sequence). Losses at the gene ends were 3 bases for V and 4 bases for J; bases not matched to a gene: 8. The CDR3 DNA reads TGTGCCAGCAGCTTCATAACAGGGGGTCTGTACGAGCAGTACTTC. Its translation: CASSFITGGLYEQYF.

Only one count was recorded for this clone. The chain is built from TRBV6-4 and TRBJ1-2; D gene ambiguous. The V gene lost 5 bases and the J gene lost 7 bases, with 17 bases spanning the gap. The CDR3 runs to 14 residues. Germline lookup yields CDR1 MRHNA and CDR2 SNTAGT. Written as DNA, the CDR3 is TGTGCCAGCAGTCCGAGCGGATTTTTTGGTGGCTACACCTTC. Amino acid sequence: CASSPSGFFGGYTF.

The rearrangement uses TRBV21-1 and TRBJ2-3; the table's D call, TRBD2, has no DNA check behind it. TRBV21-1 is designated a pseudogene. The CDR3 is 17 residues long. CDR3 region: CASSPGRPWGVTDTQYF. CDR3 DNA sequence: TGTGCCAGCAGCCCGGGTAGGCCATGGGGGGTCACAGATACGCAGTATTTT.

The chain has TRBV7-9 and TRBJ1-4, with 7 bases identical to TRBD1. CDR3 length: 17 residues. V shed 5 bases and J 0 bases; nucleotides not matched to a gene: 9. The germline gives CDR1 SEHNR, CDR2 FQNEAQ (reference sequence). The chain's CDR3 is CASSLWRGRATNEKLFF. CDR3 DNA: TGTGCCAGCAGCCTCTGGAGGGGGCGGGCAACTAATGAAAAACTGTTTTTT.

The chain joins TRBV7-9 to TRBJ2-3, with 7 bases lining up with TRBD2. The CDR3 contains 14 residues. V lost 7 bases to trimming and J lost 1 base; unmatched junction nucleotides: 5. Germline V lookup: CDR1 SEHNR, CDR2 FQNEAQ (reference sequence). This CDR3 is CASMAGVGTDTQYF. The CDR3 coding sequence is TGTGCCAGCATGGCGGGAGTCGGCACAGATACGCAGTATTTT.

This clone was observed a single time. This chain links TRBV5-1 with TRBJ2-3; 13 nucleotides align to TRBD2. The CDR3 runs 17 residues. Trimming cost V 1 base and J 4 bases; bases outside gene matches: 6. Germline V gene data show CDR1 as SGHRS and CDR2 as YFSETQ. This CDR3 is CASSLTRGLAGPDTQYF. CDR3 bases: TGCGCCAGCAGCTTGACCCGGGGACTAGCGGGACCAGATACGCAGTATTTT.

In DNA form, the CDR3 reads TGTGCCAGTAGTATCGGACTAGCGGGAATCAATGAGCAGTTCTTC. Translation: CASSIGLAGINEQFF. V usage is TRBV19 and J usage is TRBJ2-1, with 12 bases identical to TRBD2. CDR3 length equals 15 residues. CDR1 is LNHDA and CDR2 is SQIVND in the germline V gene (reference sequence). The J segment lost 6 bases and the V segment lost 3 bases, leaving 3 bases of the junction unmatched.

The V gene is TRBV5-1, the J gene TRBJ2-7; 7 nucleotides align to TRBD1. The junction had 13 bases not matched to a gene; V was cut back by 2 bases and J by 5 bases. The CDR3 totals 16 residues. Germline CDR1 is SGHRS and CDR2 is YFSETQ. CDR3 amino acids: CASSFRGRSTLDEQYF. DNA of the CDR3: TGCGCCAGCAGCTTTAGGGGGCGTTCTACTCTTGACGAGCAGTACTTC.

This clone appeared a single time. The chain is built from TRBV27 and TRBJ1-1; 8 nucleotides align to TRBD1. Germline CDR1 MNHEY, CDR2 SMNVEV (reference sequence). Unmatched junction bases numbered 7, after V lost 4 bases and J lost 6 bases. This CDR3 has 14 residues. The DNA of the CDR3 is TGTGCCAGCAGTTCCACCGTGACAGGGGCTGAAGCTTTCTTT. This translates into CASSSTVTGAEAFF.

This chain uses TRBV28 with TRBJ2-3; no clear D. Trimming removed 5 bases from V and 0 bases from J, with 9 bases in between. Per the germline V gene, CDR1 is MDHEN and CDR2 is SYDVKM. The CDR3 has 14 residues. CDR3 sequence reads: CASSPITSTDTQYF. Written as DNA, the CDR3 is TGTGCCAGCAGTCCCATTACTAGCACAGATACGCAGTATTTT.

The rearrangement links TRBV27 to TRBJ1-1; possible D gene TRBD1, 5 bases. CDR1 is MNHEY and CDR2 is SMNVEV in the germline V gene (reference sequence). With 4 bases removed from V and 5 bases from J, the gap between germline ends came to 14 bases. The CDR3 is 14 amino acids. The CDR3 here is CASSSASGRTEAFF. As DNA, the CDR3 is TGTGCCAGCAGTTCGGCCTCAGGGAGGACTGAAGCTTTCTTT.

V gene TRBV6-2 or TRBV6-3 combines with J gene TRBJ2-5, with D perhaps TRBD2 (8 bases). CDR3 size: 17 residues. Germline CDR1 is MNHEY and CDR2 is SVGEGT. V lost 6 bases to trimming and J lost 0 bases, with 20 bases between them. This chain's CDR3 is CASSPGGLAGNQETQYF. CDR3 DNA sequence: TGTGCCAGCAGCCCAGGGGGGTTAGCGGGGAACCAAGAGACCCAGTACTTC.

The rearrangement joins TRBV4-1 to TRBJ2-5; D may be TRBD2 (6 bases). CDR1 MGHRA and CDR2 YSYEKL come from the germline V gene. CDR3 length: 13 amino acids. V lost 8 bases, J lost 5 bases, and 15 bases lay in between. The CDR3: CASSTTRGETQYF. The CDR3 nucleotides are TGCGCCAGCTCCACGACTAGGGGTGAGACCCAGTACTTC.

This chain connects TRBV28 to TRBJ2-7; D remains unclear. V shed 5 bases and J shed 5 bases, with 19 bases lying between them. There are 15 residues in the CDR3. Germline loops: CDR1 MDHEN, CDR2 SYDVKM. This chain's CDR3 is CASSPQTGLWHEQYF. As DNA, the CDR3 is TGTGCCAGCAGTCCACAGACCGGCCTCTGGCACGAGCAGTACTTC.

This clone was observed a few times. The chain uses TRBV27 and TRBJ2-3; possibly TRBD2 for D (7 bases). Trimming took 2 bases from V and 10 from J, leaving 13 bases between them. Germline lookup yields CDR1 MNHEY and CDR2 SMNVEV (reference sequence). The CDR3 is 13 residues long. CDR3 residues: CASSLAGAQAQYF. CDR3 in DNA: TGTGCCAGCAGTTTAGCGGGGGCGCAGGCGCAGTATTTT.

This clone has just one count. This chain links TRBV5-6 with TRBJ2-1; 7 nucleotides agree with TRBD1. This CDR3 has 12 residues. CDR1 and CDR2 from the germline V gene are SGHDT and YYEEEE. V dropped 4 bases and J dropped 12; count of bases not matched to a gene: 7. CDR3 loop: CASSEGTVGQFF. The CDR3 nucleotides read TGTGCCAGCAGCGAGGGGACAGTCGGGCAGTTCTTC.

CDR3 loop: CASSLWKGPLEQYF. DNA for the CDR3: TGTGCCAGCAGTTTATGGAAGGGGCCACTCGAGCAGTACTTC. The chain recombines TRBV28 with TRBJ2-7; the D gene is possibly TRBD1 (5 bases). V lost 0 bases, J lost 6 bases, and 12 bases lay in between. This CDR3 is 14 amino acids long. Germline CDR1 and CDR2: MDHEN and SYDVKM.

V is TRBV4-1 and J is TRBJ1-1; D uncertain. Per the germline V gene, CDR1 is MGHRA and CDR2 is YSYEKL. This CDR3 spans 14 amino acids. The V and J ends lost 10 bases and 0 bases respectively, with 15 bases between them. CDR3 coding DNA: TGCGCCACCGCCCAACATGCGGTGAACACTGAAGCTTTCTTT. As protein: CATAQHAVNTEAFF.

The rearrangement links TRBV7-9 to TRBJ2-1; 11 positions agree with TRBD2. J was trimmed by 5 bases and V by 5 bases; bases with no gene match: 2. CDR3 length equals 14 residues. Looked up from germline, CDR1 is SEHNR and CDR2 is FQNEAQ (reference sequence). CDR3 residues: CASSTGLADNEQFF. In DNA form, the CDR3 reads TGTGCCAGCAGCACGGGACTAGCGGACAATGAGCAGTTCTTC.

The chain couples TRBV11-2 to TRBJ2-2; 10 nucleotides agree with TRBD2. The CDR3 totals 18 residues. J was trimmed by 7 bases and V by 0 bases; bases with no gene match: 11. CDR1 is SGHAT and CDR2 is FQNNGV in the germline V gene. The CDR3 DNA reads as TGTGCCAGCAGCTTAGACGGGGGGAGCGGGAGGGCCTTCGGGGAGCTGTTTTTT. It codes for CASSLDGGSGRAFGELFF.